This TCR beta chain comes out of a study of PD-L1 blockade in urothelial cancer. Study-wide context: Atezolizumab, begun by patients in the mid-2010s, was given at 1,200 mg intravenously every 3 weeks. Blood gave a median approximately 130,000 T cells.

Germline lookup yields CDR1 SGHAT and CDR2 FQNNGV. This CDR3 has 11 amino acids. The V end lost 4 bases, the J end lost 11 bases, and 12 bases lay between the germline ends. Repertoires were generated with immunoSEQ multiplex PCR, while TCRdb's copy carries only in-frame clones and drops some. The data show roughly 130,000 clones, around 84% seen once. Comments on this clone: Its antigen is not identified.

Time point specified: pretreatment peripheral blood. The patients had locally advanced or metastatic urothelial carcinoma. Study conclusions and caveats: A below-median TCR clonality in blood before treatment predicted better survival.

Sequences were derived from PBMCs, sampled around atezolizumab (anti-PD-L1) treatment. The sequence derives from a man aged 50 or older with urothelial cancer. The chain combines TRBV11-2 with TRBJ2-7; possible D gene TRBD2, 6 bases. CDR3 bases: TGTGCCAGCAGCTCGACTAGGGCGAAGTACTTC. Protein: CASSSTRAKYF. Combining the CDR3 with reference TRBV11-2 and TRBJ2-7 gives the whole variable domain EAGVAQSPRYKIIEKRQSVAFWCNPISGHATLYWYQQILGQGPKLLIQFQNNGVVDDSQLPKDRFSAERLKGVDSTLKIQPAKLEDSAVYLCASSSTRAKYFGPGTRLTVT.